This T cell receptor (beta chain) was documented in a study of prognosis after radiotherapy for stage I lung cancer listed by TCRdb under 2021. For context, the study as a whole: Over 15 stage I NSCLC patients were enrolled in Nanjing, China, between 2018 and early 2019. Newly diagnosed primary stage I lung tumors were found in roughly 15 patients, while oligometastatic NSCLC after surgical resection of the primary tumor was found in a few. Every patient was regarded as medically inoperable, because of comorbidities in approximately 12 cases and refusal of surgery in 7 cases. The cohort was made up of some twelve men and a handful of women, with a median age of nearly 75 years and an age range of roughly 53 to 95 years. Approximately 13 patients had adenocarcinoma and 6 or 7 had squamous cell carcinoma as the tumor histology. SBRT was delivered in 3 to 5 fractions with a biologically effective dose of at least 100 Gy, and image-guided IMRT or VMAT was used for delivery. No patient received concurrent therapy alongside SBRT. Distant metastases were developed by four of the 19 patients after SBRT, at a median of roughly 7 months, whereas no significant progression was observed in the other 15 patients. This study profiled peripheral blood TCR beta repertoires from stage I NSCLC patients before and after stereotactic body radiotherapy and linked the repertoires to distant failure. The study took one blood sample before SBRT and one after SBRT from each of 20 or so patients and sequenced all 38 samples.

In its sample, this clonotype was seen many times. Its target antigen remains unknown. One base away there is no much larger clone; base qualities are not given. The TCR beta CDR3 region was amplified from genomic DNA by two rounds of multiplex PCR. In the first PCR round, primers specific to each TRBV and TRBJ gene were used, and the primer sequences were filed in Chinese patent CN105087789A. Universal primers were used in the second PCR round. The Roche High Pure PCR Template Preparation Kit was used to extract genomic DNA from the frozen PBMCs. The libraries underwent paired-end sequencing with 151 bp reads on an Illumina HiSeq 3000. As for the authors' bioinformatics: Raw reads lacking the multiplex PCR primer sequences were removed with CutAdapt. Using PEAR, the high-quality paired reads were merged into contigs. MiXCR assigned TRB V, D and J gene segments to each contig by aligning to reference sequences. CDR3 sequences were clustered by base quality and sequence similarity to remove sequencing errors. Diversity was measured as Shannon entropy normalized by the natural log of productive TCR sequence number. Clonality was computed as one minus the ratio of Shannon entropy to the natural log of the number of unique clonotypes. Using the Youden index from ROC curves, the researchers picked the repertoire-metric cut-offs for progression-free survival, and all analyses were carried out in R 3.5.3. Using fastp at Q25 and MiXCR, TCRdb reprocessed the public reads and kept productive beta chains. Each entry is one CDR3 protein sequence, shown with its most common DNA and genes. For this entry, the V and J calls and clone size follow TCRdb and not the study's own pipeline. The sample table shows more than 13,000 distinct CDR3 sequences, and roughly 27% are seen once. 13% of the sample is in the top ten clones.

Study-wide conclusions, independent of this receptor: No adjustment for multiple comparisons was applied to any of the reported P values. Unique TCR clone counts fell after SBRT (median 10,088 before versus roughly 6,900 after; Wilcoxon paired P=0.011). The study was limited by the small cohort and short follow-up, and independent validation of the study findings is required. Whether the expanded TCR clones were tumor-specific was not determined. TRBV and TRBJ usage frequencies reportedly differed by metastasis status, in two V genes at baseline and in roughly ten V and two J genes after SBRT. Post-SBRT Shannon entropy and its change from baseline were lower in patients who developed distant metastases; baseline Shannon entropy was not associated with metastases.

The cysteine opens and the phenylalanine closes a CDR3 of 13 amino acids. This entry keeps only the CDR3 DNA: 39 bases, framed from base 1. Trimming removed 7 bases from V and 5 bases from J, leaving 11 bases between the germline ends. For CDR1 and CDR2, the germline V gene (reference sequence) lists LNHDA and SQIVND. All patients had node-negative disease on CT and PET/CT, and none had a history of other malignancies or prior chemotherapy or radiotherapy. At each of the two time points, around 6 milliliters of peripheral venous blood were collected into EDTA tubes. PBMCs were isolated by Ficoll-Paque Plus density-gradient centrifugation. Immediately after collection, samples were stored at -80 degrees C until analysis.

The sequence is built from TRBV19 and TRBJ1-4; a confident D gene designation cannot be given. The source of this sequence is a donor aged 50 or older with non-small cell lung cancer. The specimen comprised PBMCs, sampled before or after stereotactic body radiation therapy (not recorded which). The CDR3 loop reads CASTFRGNEKLFF. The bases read TGTGCCAGTACTTTCCGGGGAAATGAAAAACTGTTTTTT. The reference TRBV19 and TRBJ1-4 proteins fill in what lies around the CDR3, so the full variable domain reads DGGITQSPKYLFRKEGQNVTLSCEQNLNHDAMYWYRQDPGQGLRLIYYSQIVNDFQKGDIAEGYSVSREKKESFPLTVTSAQKNPTAFYLCASTFRGNEKLFFGSGTQLSVL.